Given below is one T cell receptor (beta chain) in context. Its antigen is undetermined. Germline CDR1 and CDR2: SNHLY and FYNNEI. The CDR3 length is 16 residues. V lost 6 bases and J lost 5; bases outside the gene matches: 14. The data derive from a study of CD8+ T cells in alopecia areata. Study summary: A regimen of oral tofacitinib, 5 to 10 mg twice daily, was given to treated patients. Study-wide results and limits: The presence of one nonresponder keeps the tie between baseline CD8+ expansion and response uncertain.

Extracted RNA was reverse transcribed into cDNA, the sequencing template. TCRdb's copy holds only in-frame clones and misses some; the assay was immunoSEQ multiplex PCR. The sample has some 150,000 clones, nearly 55% seen once; the top ten hold 15% to 20%. Treatment specified: oral pan-JAK inhibitor, 5-10 mg twice daily. Lesional scalp tissue (obtained by punch biopsy) and peripheral blood were collected from alopecia areata patients. Starting from PBMCs, sorting isolated CD4+ and CD8+ T cells. The genes are TRBV2 and TRBJ2-5, with TRBD2 identical over 8 bases. The TCR originated in a human donor with alopecia areata. Specimen: CD8+ T cells sorted from blood, collected at week 4, from a patient treated with tofacitinib. CDR3 sequence (DNA): TGTGCCAGCAGCGAACATTTCGGGACTAGTAGTGAGACCCAGTACTTC. As protein: CASSEHFGTSSETQYF.